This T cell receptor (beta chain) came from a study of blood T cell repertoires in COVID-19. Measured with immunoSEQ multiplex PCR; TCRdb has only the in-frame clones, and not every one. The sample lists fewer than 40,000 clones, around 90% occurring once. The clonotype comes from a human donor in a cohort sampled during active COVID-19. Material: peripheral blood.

The CDR3 coding sequence is TGCGCCAGCAGCCAGTCTAGCGGCAGTAATGAGCAGTTCTTC. Translation: CASSQSSGSNEQFF. This chain links TRBV5-1 with TRBJ2-1, with 7 bases aligning to TRBD2. CDR1 is SGHRS, CDR2 YFSETQ, per germline. The CDR3 has 14 amino acids. Trimming cost V 4 bases and J 7 bases; bases outside gene matches: 8.